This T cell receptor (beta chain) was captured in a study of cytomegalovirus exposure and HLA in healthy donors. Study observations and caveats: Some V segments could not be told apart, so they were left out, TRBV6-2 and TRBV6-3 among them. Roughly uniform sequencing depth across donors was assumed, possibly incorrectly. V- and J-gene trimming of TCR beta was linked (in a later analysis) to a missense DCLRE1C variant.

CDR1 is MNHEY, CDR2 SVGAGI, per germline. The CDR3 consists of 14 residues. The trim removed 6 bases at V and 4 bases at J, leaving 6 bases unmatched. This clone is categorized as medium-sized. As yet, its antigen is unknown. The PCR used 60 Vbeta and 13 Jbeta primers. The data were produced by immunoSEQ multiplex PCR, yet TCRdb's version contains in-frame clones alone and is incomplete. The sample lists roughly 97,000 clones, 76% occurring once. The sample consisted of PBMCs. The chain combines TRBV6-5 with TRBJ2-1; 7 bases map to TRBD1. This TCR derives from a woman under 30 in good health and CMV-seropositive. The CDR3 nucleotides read TGTGCCAGCAGCCCCGGGACAGAATACAATGAGCAGTTCTTC. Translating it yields CASSPGTEYNEQFF.